Described below is a single T cell receptor beta chain sequence and its context. This sample was taken from a study of OX40 agonist ivuxolimab in advanced cancers. TCRdb's copy holds only in-frame clones and misses some; the assay was immunoSEQ multiplex PCR. Of tens of thousands of clones listed, 80% are singletons. This TCR was recovered from an adult with an advanced solid tumor such as melanoma, head and neck, liver or kidney cancer. Source: CD4+ or CD8+ T cells sorted from blood, taken in a trial of the OX40 agonist ivuxolimab.

As DNA, the CDR3 is TGTGCCAGCAGGGCAGGGCAGGGGGTCAATGAGCAGTTCTTC. Protein product: CASRAGQGVNEQFF. This chain uses TRBV7-3 with TRBJ2-1; 7 bases agree with TRBD1. CDR1 and CDR2 from the germline V gene are SGHTA and FQGTGA. This CDR3 region has 14 residues. V shed 6 bases and J 6 bases; nucleotides not matched to a gene: 8.